This T cell receptor beta chain was captured by sequencing in a study of human T cells and chemical hapten exposure (dated by TCRdb to the early 2020s). In terms of the full investigation: For sensitization, 2% DPC in acetone was applied to a 2 cm by 2 cm area of upper inner arm skin. Throughout the study period of around 24 weeks, patients also received therapeutic DPC doses to the scalp every week. Patch testing was done on the upper back using Finn chambers containing 0.01% DPC, and results were scored after 6 days according to International Contact Dermatitis Research Group standards. The mostly female patient cohort included alopecia areata with under or over 50% scalp involvement, alopecia totalis and alopecia universalis. Libraries were combined into a pool for sequencing, and differences in TCR yield between samples came mainly from small differences in library volumes within the pool. In alopecia patients, the study followed how the peripheral blood TCR repertoire changed in vivo over primary and secondary sensitization to diphenylcyclopropenone (DPC), a hapten. Patient blood was sampled pre-sensitization (week 0) and at 2, 6 and about 24 weeks after DPC sensitization. Blood for TCR sequencing was provided by twenty-nine alopecia patients at one to four time points (pre-sensitization, 2, 6 and 24 weeks).

The library came from RACE. Sequenced using a NextSeq 500. During library preparation, unique molecular identifiers were attached to individual cDNA molecules so that TCRs could be counted in a quantitative, reproducible way. For every blood RNA sample, sequencing covered both the TCR alpha and TCR beta chains. As for the authors' bioinformatics: A median of roughly 98,000 TCRs per sample was observed, with a range of roughly 20,000 to 700,000. The Decombinator software suite was used to annotate V, J and CDR3 in the TCR reads. Every sample was subsampled to the same number of TCRs (28,000) for the PS versus PT1 abundance plots. TCRs were defined as expanded if absent before sensitization and observed at least eight times at the 2-week time point. TCRdb reworked the public reads: Q25 trimming with fastp, MiXCR clone assembly, productive beta chains retained. Each entry is one CDR3 protein sequence, shown with its most common DNA and genes. The V and J calls were determined by TCRdb, not by the authors. The sample contains roughly 180,000 distinct CDR3 sequences, around 20% of them found a single time. The ten largest clonotypes hold less than 7% of the sample.

General findings and caveats noted by the study authors: All patients had alopecia, a presumed autoimmune disease, so their immune response might differ from that of healthy individuals. Compared with pre-sensitization or healthy control sets, expanded TCRs formed significantly more large CDR3 similarity clusters, which is consistent with antigen-driven responses. A positive correlation was found between the number of PT1 expanded TCRs and patch test score, with significance reached at thresholds 8, 16 and 32 but not 4. DPC sensitization did not change the number of TCRs with a frequency above 1 in 1000, and there was no evidence of changes in global repertoire structure. Repeated subsampling changed both the strength of the expansion versus patch-test correlation and the threshold at which the correlation became significant.

In its sample, this clonotype was seen a few times. Its antigen is currently not known. Per-nucleotide qualities are absent, and no much larger clonotype sits a single base away. The germline V gene (reference sequence) supplies CDR1 LGHDT and CDR2 YNNKEL. Measured from the cysteine to the phenylalanine, the CDR3 is 13 residues long. Only the CDR3 portion is preserved as DNA: 39 bases, with reading frame beginning at the first base. For this chain, trimming is 5 bases at the V end and 8 bases at the J end, and the number of junction bases without a gene match is 8. This specimen's time point label, interpreted: patch test 1, 2 weeks after DPC sensitization. Reading the label with the study, this specimen's treatment or condition is: therapeutic diphenylcyclopropenone sensitization with weekly scalp DPC. At every patch-test visit, the blood draw took place before the patch test was put on. Patients were considered eligible if aged 18 to 70, diagnosed with alopecia and deemed suitable for DPC therapy, and patients were excluded if pregnant. Total RNA was isolated from unfractionated whole blood collected in Tempus Blood RNA tubes.

This clonotype originated in a woman between 50 and 59 years old with alopecia areata. Some clones in this sample may be carry-over from other donors' samples. The sample here was whole blood, taken in connection with sensitization to the hapten diphenylcyclopropenone (DPC). This sequence uses TRBV3-1 and TRBJ1-1; 7 nucleotides in the junction match TRBD1. At the DNA level, the sequence is TGTGCCAGCAGCGCCCGCAGGGGGGCCGAAGCTTTCTTT. It translates to CASSARRGAEAFF.